A single sample gave rise to the 14 T cell receptor beta chains below, sequenced in a study of blood T cells in healthy people across ages. The authors ran a second PCR of 7 to 11 cycles using a sample-barcoded 5' primer and a J-beta primer mix. TCRdb redid the calling of the 5' RACE reads with MiXCR, one entry per CDR3 protein. The sample holds approximately 820,000 distinct CDR3 sequences, under 55% seen once. Source material: blood. All receptors come from a man aged 55 to 69 in good health.

In DNA form, the CDR3 reads TGCGCCAGCAGCTTGGCCAAGTCAGGGGTCGGGGCCAACGTCCTGACTTTC. Its translation: CASSLAKSGVGANVLTF. This chain uses TRBV5-1 with TRBJ2-6, with D perhaps matching TRBD1 (6 bases). Germline V gene lookup returns CDR1 SGHRS and CDR2 YFSETQ. The CDR3 sequence is 17 residues long. Trimming stripped 0 bases from V and 4 bases from J, with 14 bases between. The full variable domain, its missing parts supplied by reference TRBV5-1 and TRBJ2-6, is KAGVTQTPRYLIKTRGQQVTLSCSPISGHRSVSWYQQTPGQGLQFLFEYFSETQRNKGNFPGRFSGRQFSNSRSEMNVSTLELGDSALYLCASSLAKSGVGANVLTFGAGSRLTVL.

The chain links TRBV3-1 to TRBJ2-7; tentative D call: TRBD2 (5 bases). CDR1 and CDR2 (germline): LGHDT, YNNKEL (reference sequence). The CDR3 contains 15 residues. Trimming left V 4 bases short and J 2 bases short, with 15 bases between. CDR3 in amino acids: CASSPIPDSTYEQYF. As DNA, the CDR3 is TGTGCCAGCAGCCCCATCCCGGACTCGACCTACGAGCAGTACTTC.

This sequence joins TRBV2 and TRBJ2-1, with TRBD2 matching 7 bases. V shed 8 bases, J shed 4 bases, and the junction held 11 bases outside the gene matches. The CDR3 runs to 15 residues. Germline CDR1 reads SNHLY; CDR2 reads FYNNEI. CDR3 DNA: TGTGCCAGCTATTTAGGAGCGGGGAAATACAATGAGCAGTTCTTC. It yields the protein CASYLGAGKYNEQFF.

This clonotype turned up a few times. This chain uses TRBV7-2 with TRBJ1-4; no firm D call. The CDR3 is made up of 14 amino acids. Germline values: CDR1 SGHTA, CDR2 FQGNSA. V gave up 4 bases and J gave up 4 bases, with 10 bases separating them. The DNA for the CDR3 is TGTGCCAGCAGCTCCGTCCCTTTTAATGAAAAACTGTTTTTT. This encodes CASSSVPFNEKLFF.

This clonotype was detected a few times. J is TRBJ1-6 and V is TRBV7-2; D is undetermined. The V end lost 4 bases, the J end lost 6 bases, and 10 bases lay between the germline ends. Germline V gives CDR1 SGHTA, CDR2 FQGNSA. This CDR3 is 14 amino acids long. In DNA, the CDR3 is TGTGCCAGCAGCTCGGACGCCCGTAATTCACCCCTCCACTTT. Protein sequence: CASSSDARNSPLHF.

The CDR3 DNA is TGTGCCAGCAGGGGCACTAGCGGGACTCTCTACGAGCAGTACTTC. Amino acid sequence: CASRGTSGTLYEQYF. The V gene is TRBV2, the J gene TRBJ2-7; 10 nucleotides line up with TRBD2. Germline V gives CDR1 SNHLY, CDR2 FYNNEI. Unmatched junction bases numbered 8, after V lost 6 bases and J lost 3 bases. The CDR3 is 15 amino acids.

The V gene is TRBV12-1, the J gene TRBJ2-5. TRBJ2-7 matches the DNA end more closely, so the J call is doubtful. TRBV12-1 counts as a pseudogene. This CDR3 spans 15 amino acids. DNA of the CDR3: TGTGCCAGCCGCTGTTTCAGGAAACGGGCATACGAGCAGTACTTC. Amino acids: CASRCFRKRAYEQYF.

This clonotype was found a few times. The genes are TRBV6-2 or TRBV6-3 and TRBJ2-1; 11 bases match TRBD1. Germline V gene data show CDR1 as MNHEY and CDR2 as SVGEGT. CDR3 length: 13 residues. The junction had 3 bases not matched to a gene; V was cut back by 5 bases and J by 9 bases. The CDR3 reads CASSGQGASEQFF. DNA for the CDR3: TGTGCCAGCAGTGGACAGGGGGCGAGTGAGCAGTTCTTC.

The chain employs TRBV24-1 and TRBJ2-1, with 9 bases that match TRBD1. Germline V gives CDR1 KGHDR, CDR2 SFDVKD. CDR3 length: 15 amino acids. CDR3 sequence: CACGLQGATYNEQFF. The CDR3 DNA reads TGTGCATGCGGGTTACAGGGGGCAACCTACAATGAGCAGTTCTTC.

CDR3 coding DNA: TGTGCCAGCAGACAGGAAAGAATCACTGAAGCTTTCTTT. It codes for CASRQERITEAFF. The chain links TRBV6-5 to TRBJ1-1, with D possibly being TRBD1 (5 bases). Germline CDR1 and CDR2: MNHEY and SVGAGI. The germline V and J ends were trimmed by 6 bases and 4 bases, with 12 bases remaining between them. The CDR3 runs to 13 residues.

V usage is TRBV30 and J usage is TRBJ2-3; tentative D call: TRBD2 (5 bases). Trimming cost V 5 bases and J 0 bases, with 15 bases left between them. The CDR3 runs 15 residues. Germline V gives CDR1 GTSNPN, CDR2 SVGIG (reference sequence). The DNA of the CDR3 is TGTGCCTGGGGGCATGAGGGCGTCAGCACAGATACGCAGTATTTT. This sequence encodes CAWGHEGVSTDTQYF.

V usage is TRBV3-1 and J usage is TRBJ2-2, with TRBD2 matching over 12 bases. Germline CDR1 is LGHDT and CDR2 is YNNKEL (reference sequence). CDR3 length equals 18 residues. The ends lost 6 bases at V and 6 bases at J; junction bases unmatched: 14. For the CDR3, the DNA is TGTGCCAGCAGTCGAGGACTAGCGGGGATGATCTCCTCCGGGGAGCTGTTTTTT. It encodes CASSRGLAGMISSGELFF. The whole variable domain, remainder taken from reference TRBV3-1 and TRBJ2-2, is DTAVSQTPKYLVTQMGNDKSIKCEQNLGHDTMYWYKQDSKKFLKIMFSYNNKELIINETVPNRFSPKSPDKAHLNLHINSLELGDSAVYFCASSRGLAGMISSGELFFGEGSRLTVL.

This clonotype was counted a few times. This sequence joins TRBV6-5 and TRBJ2-5; D possibly matches TRBD1 or TRBD2 (6 bases each). The CDR3 loop spans 15 amino acids. V was shortened by 6 bases and J by 5 bases, with 19 bases between the two germline ends. Germline V gene data show CDR1 as MNHEY and CDR2 as SVGAGI. This chain's CDR3 is CASSRDRREWETQYF. For the CDR3, the DNA is TGTGCCAGCAGCCGCGACAGGAGGGAGTGGGAGACCCAGTACTTC.

This clonotype was detected a few times. This chain joins TRBV6-2 or TRBV6-3 and TRBJ2-7, with D maybe TRBD2 (6 bases). The germline V gene encodes CDR1 MNHEY and CDR2 SVGEGT. V dropped 6 bases and J dropped 3 bases, with 15 bases sitting between them. CDR3 length: 14 residues. DNA for the CDR3: TGTGCCAGCAGACTAGCTCAGCCCCTCTACGAGCAGTACTTC. It specifies CASRLAQPLYEQYF.